These 9 T cell receptor beta chains originate from one sample sequenced in a study of CD8 T cells in Susac syndrome. Reverse transcription of roughly 0.5 to 1 ug RNA was performed with random hexamers. TCRdb re-called the immunoSEQ multiplex PCR reads with MiXCR, one entry per CDR3 protein. The table shows a few hundred thousand distinct CDR3 sequences, with 90% to 95% occurring only once. The sequenced sample consisted of CD8+ T cells from PBMCs. All receptors derive from a human donor with multiple sclerosis.

This chain connects TRBV23-1 to TRBJ1-6, with 7 bases fitting TRBD1. TRBV23-1 is an open reading frame, and its role is uncertain. Trimming took 0 bases from V and 7 from J; bases not matched to a gene: 9. CDR3 length equals 17 residues. The CDR3 is CASSQSPGQEGNSPLHF. The CDR3 region has the DNA TGCGCCAGCAGTCAATCTCCCGGACAGGAAGGGAATTCACCCCTCCACTTT.

V and J are TRBV20-1 and TRBJ2-7, with TRBD2 matching 14 bases. CDR1 is DFQATT and CDR2 is SNEGSKA in the germline V gene (reference sequence). The V and J ends lost 1 base and 4 bases, in that order; junction bases with no gene match: 6. The CDR3 is 16 amino acids. The CDR3 DNA sequence: TGCAGTGCTAGAGGGGGACTAGCGGGGGACTTTTACGAGCAGTACTTC. It is translated as CSARGGLAGDFYEQYF.

The chain links TRBV5-1 to TRBJ1-1, with D possibly matching TRBD1 (6 bases). Trimming stripped 7 bases from V and 5 bases from J, with 15 bases between. Per the germline V gene, CDR1 is SGHRS and CDR2 is YFSETQ. The CDR3 runs to 13 residues. The CDR3 is CASLQGKGTEAFF. The CDR3 bases are TGCGCCAGCCTCCAGGGGAAAGGGACTGAAGCTTTCTTT. Variable domain in full (rest from reference TRBV5-1 and TRBJ1-1): KAGVTQTPRYLIKTRGQQVTLSCSPISGHRSVSWYQQTPGQGLQFLFEYFSETQRNKGNFPGRFSGRQFSNSRSEMNVSTLELGDSALYLCASLQGKGTEAFFGQGTRLTVV.

The chain has TRBV2 and TRBJ2-7; D perhaps matches TRBD2 (6 bases). The CDR3 has 13 residues. Trimming took 3 bases from V and 4 from J, leaving 10 bases between them. Germline V lookup: CDR1 SNHLY, CDR2 FYNNEI. The CDR3 DNA reads as TGTGCCAGCAGTGACGGGAGCTTATACGAGCAGTACTTC. This encodes CASSDGSLYEQYF. Full variable domain (rest looked up from reference TRBV2 and TRBJ2-7): EPEVTQTPSHQVTQMGQEVILRCVPISNHLYFYWYRQILGQKVEFLVSFYNNEISEKSEIFDDQFSVERPDGSNFTLKIRSTKLEDSAMYFCASSDGSLYEQYFGPGTRLTVT.

The chain couples TRBV5-4 to TRBJ1-1; perhaps TRBD1 as D (5 bases). Looked up from germline, CDR1 is SGHNT and CDR2 is YYREEE (reference sequence). V lost 4 bases, J lost 5 bases, and 18 bases lay in between. The CDR3 extends over 15 amino acids. The CDR3 bases are TGTGCCAGCAGCCCGATGGAGGGGCTTGAAACTGAAGCTTTCTTT. Its translation is CASSPMEGLETEAFF.

This chain uses TRBV9 with TRBJ2-1, with 7 bases lining up with TRBD1. Germline V lookup: CDR1 SGDLS, CDR2 YYNGEE. The CDR3 runs 14 residues. V gave up 3 bases and J gave up 4 bases; unmatched junction bases: 4. This CDR3 is CASSGTGDYNEQFF. The CDR3 DNA sequence: TGTGCCAGCAGCGGTACAGGGGATTACAATGAGCAGTTCTTC.

The chain carries TRBV7-9 and TRBJ2-1; possible D gene TRBD2, 5 bases. The CDR3 covers 14 residues. The germline CDR1 and CDR2 sequences are SEHNR and FQNEAQ (reference sequence). Between the trimmed V and J ends, which lost 3 bases and 6 bases, there was a span of 12 bases. For the CDR3, the DNA is TGTGCCAGCAGCTTTTCCTTGGCGGGCAATGAGCAGTTCTTC. Protein: CASSFSLAGNEQFF.

J is TRBJ1-3 and V is TRBV5-5; 8 bases agree with TRBD1. The CDR3 runs 14 residues. Trimming cost V 4 bases and J 4 bases; bases outside gene matches: 4. Germline CDR1 is SGHKS and CDR2 is YYEKEE (reference sequence). This CDR3 reads CASSPGTGGNTIYF. In DNA form, the CDR3 reads TGTGCCAGCAGCCCCGGGACAGGAGGAAACACCATATATTTT.

This chain connects TRBV6-5 to TRBJ2-5, with 7 bases fitting TRBD1. J was trimmed by 1 base and V by 6 bases; bases with no gene match: 8. The germline V gene encodes CDR1 MNHEY and CDR2 SVGAGI. The CDR3 consists of 15 residues. The CDR3 nucleotides read TGTGCCAGCAGAGCCAGGGACAGCCTCCAAGAGACCCAGTACTTC. It codes for CASRARDSLQETQYF.